Sequencing of this TCR beta chain was carried out in a study of Ad26.COV2.S vaccination and SARS-CoV-2 variants. On the study more broadly: Donor participated within the Ad26.COV2.S arm of the COV1001 trial.

Treatment defined: about 20 received Ad26.COV2.S at low or high dose, single or two shots; about 5 received placebo; per-sample allocation not given. The study sampled participants on day 63 after the first vaccine or placebo injection. Sequenced by immunoSEQ multiplex PCR; TCRdb stores in-frame clones only, minus some. Of about 400,000 clones listed, 75% to 90% were seen once; the top ten hold 1.5% to 2%. With V trimmed by 8 bases and J by 1 base, 2 bases remained unmatched. The CDR3 is 14 amino acids. Germline values: CDR1 MGHDK, CDR2 SYGVNS. The chain employs TRBV25-1 and TRBJ2-2; 9 bases are shared with TRBD1. The clonotype was recovered from a person between 18 and 65 years old who received the Ad26.COV2.S COVID-19 vaccine or a placebo. The sequencing here drew on peripheral blood, taken in a trial of Ad26.COV2.S vaccine versus placebo. The CDR3 nucleotides are TGTGCCAGCCTGGGACAGGGGAACACCGGGGAGCTGTTTTTT. The encoded protein is CASLGQGNTGELFF.